What follows is one TCR beta chain and its context. The length of the CDR3 is 13 residues. The V end was cut by 1 base, the J end by 6 bases, with 9 bases between. Germline CDR1 and CDR2: LGHDT and YNNKEL (reference sequence). This specimen belongs to a study of T cell responses to AZD1222 COVID-19 vaccine. TCRdb keeps only in-frame clones here, not all; method: immunoSEQ multiplex PCR. The table includes around 250,000 clones, approximately 95% detected once. The specimen comprised peripheral blood, sampled on day 0 of AZD1222 vaccination. The chain recombines TRBV3-1 (or the pseudogene TRBV3-2) with TRBJ1-1; D is unresolved. This TCR came from an adult in good health. Here the CDR3 reads CASSQVVRAEAFF. The CDR3 DNA follows: TGTGCCAGCAGCCAAGTAGTCCGGGCTGAAGCTTTCTTT.